This T cell receptor beta chain stems from a study of OX40 agonist ivuxolimab in advanced cancers. Study background: A male proportion of 82.7% was recorded, with mean age roughly 60 years and range about 20 to 79.

Baseline, cycle 4 day 1, and cycle 7 day 1 were the blood sampling points. This CDR3 has 13 amino acids. V dropped 0 bases and J dropped 4 bases, with 6 bases sitting between them. Looked up from germline, CDR1 is KGHSH and CDR2 is LQKENI. The repertoire was sequenced with immunoSEQ multiplex PCR; TCRdb's copy has only in-frame clones and lacks some. Of over 65,000 clones in the sample, under 85% were seen once. Worth noting for this clone: What it binds is unknown.

Whole-study findings and limits: There were, on average, more expanded clones in CD8+ T cells than in CD4+.

The clonotype was recovered from an adult with an advanced solid tumor such as melanoma, head and neck, liver or kidney cancer. The chain recombines TRBV18 with TRBJ1-1; no definite D call. The sample was CD4+ or CD8+ T cells sorted from blood, taken in a trial of the OX40 agonist ivuxolimab. The CDR3: CASSPPDFTEAFF. In nucleotides, the CDR3 is TGTGCCAGCTCACCACCCGACTTCACTGAAGCTTTCTTT.